These 27 T cell receptor beta chains were sequenced from one sample in a study of cytomegalovirus exposure and HLA in healthy donors (dated by TCRdb to between 2016 and 2019). Library preparation employed the immunoSEQ multiplex PCR assay. The multiplex PCR relied on a mix of 60 forward primers for TCR Vbeta segments and 13 reverse primers for TCR Jbeta segments. The table was pulled from immuneACCESS by TCRdb, which kept in-frame rearrangements only. Such tables lose some clones; where checked, under half of the loss comes from unresolved V genes, and the rest has no known cause. The sample contains some 150,000 clones, roughly 85% of them found a single time. The ten biggest clones cover roughly 3.5% of the sample. Specimen: PBMCs. These TCRs come from a male donor in good health and CMV-seronegative.

This clone was recorded only once. This chain uses TRBV9 with TRBJ1-1, with a possible D match to TRBD1 (5 bases). Per the germline V gene, CDR1 is SGDLS and CDR2 is YYNGEE. The CDR3 is made up of 14 amino acids. The germline V and J ends were trimmed by 0 bases and 3 bases, with 9 bases remaining between them. The CDR3 DNA sequence: TGTGCCAGCAGCGTAGGTTCAGGGTACACTGAAGCTTTCTTT. This translates into CASSVGSGYTEAFF.

V usage is TRBV10-3 and J usage is TRBJ2-7; 7 bases align to TRBD1. The V gene end was trimmed by 3 bases and the J gene end by 2 bases; junction bases not matched to a gene: 7. The CDR3 runs 15 residues. Germline V CDR1 and CDR2: ENHRY, SYGVKD. The CDR3 reads CAISDFSGQAYEQYF. CDR3 DNA: TGTGCCATCAGTGATTTCTCTGGACAGGCCTACGAGCAGTACTTC.

Remarks on this clone: Relative to the germline gene, one junction end is altered; a read error may explain this. The rearrangement joins TRBV7-9 to TRBJ2-1, with a weak D call TRBD2 (6 bases). Germline CDR1 SEHNR, CDR2 FQNEAQ (reference sequence). The CDR3 runs to 17 residues. CDR3 sequence (DNA): TGTTCCAGCAGCCCCCGGCTACCTAGCGTACTATACAATGAGCAGTTCTTC. This encodes CSSSPRLPSVLYNEQFF.

The genes are TRBV29-1 and TRBJ2-7, with TRBD1 matching over 7 bases. The CDR3 loop spans 13 amino acids. Germline lookup yields CDR1 SQVTM and CDR2 ANQGSEA. V was clipped by 6 bases and J by 2 bases; unmatched bases: 7. The CDR3 loop is CSVLPGQTYEQYF. DNA for the CDR3: TGCAGCGTATTACCGGGACAGACCTACGAGCAGTACTTC.

This chain joins TRBV29-1 and TRBJ1-5; D remains ambiguous. This CDR3 spans 14 amino acids. The V end lost 5 bases, the J end lost 0 bases, and 11 bases lay between the germline ends. Per germline, CDR1 SQVTM and CDR2 ANQGSEA. CDR3 nucleotides: TGCAGCGTTAAGTCCGGTAATAGCAATCAGCCCCAGCATTTT. Its translation: CSVKSGNSNQPQHF.

This chain uses TRBV5-8 with TRBJ1-1, with D maybe TRBD1 (6 bases). This CDR3 contains 15 residues. V was pared by 2 bases and J by 8 bases, with 19 bases between. Germline V gene sequence: CDR1 SGHTS, CDR2 YDEGEE. CDR3 sequence reads: CASSFFRGQPGEAFF. The CDR3 DNA is TGTGCCAGCAGCTTTTTCCGAGGACAGCCCGGCGAAGCTTTCTTT.

This rearrangement joins TRBV2 to TRBJ2-5, with a possible D match to TRBD1 (7 bases). Per germline, CDR1 SNHLY and CDR2 FYNNEI. Trimming removed 6 bases at V and 4 bases at J, with 15 bases between. This CDR3 comprises 14 residues. The CDR3 DNA reads as TGTGCCAGCAGGTTCCAGGGGGGAGGAGAGACCCAGTACTTC. It codes for CASRFQGGGETQYF. The whole variable domain, filled in from reference TRBV2 and TRBJ2-5, reads EPEVTQTPSHQVTQMGQEVILRCVPISNHLYFYWYRQILGQKVEFLVSFYNNEISEKSEIFDDQFSVERPDGSNFTLKIRSTKLEDSAMYFCASRFQGGGETQYFGPGTRLLVL.

The CDR3 loop reads CASRLGGYGYTF. CDR3 DNA sequence: TGTGCCAGCAGGTTGGGGGGCTATGGCTACACCTTC. The chain links TRBV2 to TRBJ1-2; TRBD1 is a possible D gene (5 bases). Germline V gene lookup returns CDR1 SNHLY and CDR2 FYNNEI. The CDR3 spans 12 residues. Trimming removed 6 bases from V and 4 bases from J, with 9 bases in between.

This clone was seen just once. The rearrangement joins TRBV10-3 to TRBJ2-1; 7 bases map to TRBD2. The V gene end was trimmed by 3 bases and the J gene end by 0 bases; junction bases not matched to a gene: 5. CDR3 size: 16 residues. Germline V gives CDR1 ENHRY, CDR2 SYGVKD. The CDR3, as DNA: TGTGCCATCAGTGACAGAGCGGGGAGCTCCTACAATGAGCAGTTCTTC. It encodes CAISDRAGSSYNEQFF.

The V gene is TRBV12-2, the J gene TRBJ2-3; the table's D call, TRBD2, has no DNA check behind it. TRBV12-2 is designated a pseudogene. This CDR3 spans 13 amino acids. DNA of the CDR3: TGTGCAAGTCGCCCACCTATCCCAGATACGCAGTATTTT. It translates to CASRPPIPDTQYF.

The chain has TRBV6-1 and TRBJ2-7; D gene ambiguous. Deletions cut 8 bases from V and 3 bases from J, with 11 bases between. Germline assignment: CDR1 MNHNS and CDR2 SASEGT. This CDR3 is 12 amino acids long. The chain's CDR3 is CASLNSHYEQYF. The CDR3 DNA reads as TGTGCCAGCTTAAACTCCCACTACGAGCAGTACTTC.

The chain carries TRBV11-2 and TRBJ2-7; 11 bases map to TRBD2. V was pared by 5 bases and J by 2 bases, with 5 bases of the junction left unmatched. Germline CDR1 SGHAT, CDR2 FQNNGV. The CDR3 contains 15 residues. In nucleotides, the CDR3 is TGTGCCAGCAGCGTGACTAGCGGGGTTCCCTACGAGCAGTACTTC. Amino acid sequence: CASSVTSGVPYEQYF.

The rearrangement joins TRBV18 to TRBJ2-1, with 11 bases that match TRBD1. Germline-derived CDR1 and CDR2 are KGHSH and LQKENI. V shed 6 bases, J shed 7 bases, and the junction held 11 bases outside the gene matches. The CDR3 contains 16 residues. DNA of the CDR3: TGTGCCAGCTCCCCCAGACGGACAGGGGGCGGGAATGAGCAGTTCTTC. It yields the protein CASSPRRTGGGNEQFF.

V usage is TRBV7-2 and J usage is TRBJ2-7, with 10 bases matching TRBD1. From germline, CDR1 is SGHTA and CDR2 FQGNSA. V lost 5 bases, J lost 4 bases, and 5 bases stayed unmatched. The length of the CDR3 is 14 residues. Written as DNA, the CDR3 is TGTGCCAGCAGCCCCAGACAGGGGGCTTACGAGCAGTACTTC. Translation: CASSPRQGAYEQYF.

This clone was recorded a few times. V is TRBV6-1 and J is TRBJ1-4; TRBD1 matches at 9 bases. Germline values: CDR1 MNHNS, CDR2 SASEGT. The V gene end was trimmed by 4 bases and the J gene end by 8 bases; junction bases not matched to a gene: 11. CDR3 size: 16 residues. The CDR3: CASSVDTGGGGEKLFF. The CDR3, as DNA: TGTGCCAGCAGTGTTGATACAGGGGGCGGTGGGGAAAAACTGTTTTTT.

V is TRBV7-9 and J is TRBJ2-2; 8 nucleotides line up with TRBD2. Per germline, CDR1 SEHNR and CDR2 FQNEAQ (reference sequence). CDR3 length: 19 residues. Germline trimming cut 1 base from V and 1 base from J; bases unmatched to any gene: 11. The CDR3 region is CASSLGPLSGGLNTGELFF. DNA for the CDR3: TGTGCCAGCAGCTTAGGCCCCTTGAGCGGGGGACTGAACACCGGGGAGCTGTTTTTT.

The genes are TRBV4-1 and TRBJ1-5; 7 bases agree with TRBD1. CDR1 is MGHRA and CDR2 is YSYEKL in the germline V gene. J gave up 0 bases and V 5 bases, and 4 bases lay outside the gene matches. CDR3 length equals 15 residues. CDR3 residues: CASSTRDSSNQPQHF. CDR3 bases: TGCGCCAGCAGCACCCGGGACAGTAGCAATCAGCCCCAGCATTTT.

The chain links TRBV10-3 to TRBJ1-1; TRBD1 matches at 7 bases. V was pared by 5 bases and J by 4 bases, with 4 bases of the junction left unmatched. The germline V gene encodes CDR1 ENHRY and CDR2 SYGVKD. The CDR3 loop spans 13 amino acids. The CDR3 DNA reads as TGTGCCATCAGTACCTCAGGGGGCACTGAAGCTTTCTTT. Protein sequence: CAISTSGGTEAFF.

This clone showed up just once. V and J are TRBV13 and TRBJ2-5; TRBD1 aligns across 7 bases. V lost 3 bases and J lost 1; bases outside the gene matches: 5. This CDR3 is built from 15 residues. Germline CDR1 and CDR2: PRHDT and FYEKMQ (reference sequence). The CDR3 loop is CASSFKQGIQETQYF. The CDR3 DNA is TGTGCCAGCAGCTTTAAACAGGGGATCCAAGAGACCCAGTACTTC. Combining the CDR3 with reference TRBV13 and TRBJ2-5 gives the whole variable domain AAGVIQSPRHLIKEKRETATLKCYPIPRHDTVYWYQQGPGQDPQFLISFYEKMQSDKGSIPDRFSAQQFSDYHSELNMSSLELGDSALYFCASSFKQGIQETQYFGPGTRLLVL.

This clone was seen just once. The chain combines TRBV14 with TRBJ2-1; perhaps TRBD2 as D (6 bases). Germline V CDR1 and CDR2: SGHDN, FVKESK. The CDR3 loop spans 13 amino acids. V was trimmed by 5 bases and J by 10 bases, leaving 15 bases between them. CDR3 sequence: CASSLILASEQFF. The DNA of the CDR3 is TGTGCCAGCAGCTTAATACTAGCAAGCGAGCAGTTCTTC.

This clone was seen only once. The chain links TRBV28 to TRBJ1-5; 7 bases fit TRBD1. This CDR3 spans 18 amino acids. J was trimmed by 6 bases and V by 2 bases; bases with no gene match: 16. Per the germline V gene, CDR1 is MDHEN and CDR2 is SYDVKM. The CDR3: CASSLLTNNRGRGQPQHF. The DNA for the CDR3 is TGTGCCAGCAGTTTACTTACCAACAACAGGGGACGGGGTCAGCCCCAGCATTTT. Based on the CDR3 plus reference TRBV28 and TRBJ1-5, the full variable domain is DVKVTQSSRYLVKRTGEKVFLECVQDMDHENMFWYRQDPGLGLRLIYFSYDVKMKEKGDIPEGYSVSREKKERFSLILESASTNQTSMYLCASSLLTNNRGRGQPQHFGDGTRLSIL.

The rearrangement links TRBV7-8 to TRBJ2-7; TRBD1 aligns across 10 bases. The CDR3 contains 15 residues. Germline CDR1 is SGHVS and CDR2 is FQNEAQ. The V gene end was trimmed by 5 bases and the J gene end by 4 bases; junction bases not matched to a gene: 8. The CDR3 protein is CASSLTDRGDYEQYF. The CDR3 DNA is TGTGCCAGCAGCCTGACGGACAGGGGGGATTACGAGCAGTACTTC. The whole variable domain, filled in from reference TRBV7-8 and TRBJ2-7, reads GAGVSQSPRYKVAKRGQDVALRCDPISGHVSLFWYQQALGQGPEFLTYFQNEAQLDKSGLPSDRFFAERPEGSVSTLKIQRTQQEDSAVYLCASSLTDRGDYEQYFGPGTRLTVT.

This clone was observed a handful of times. This chain connects TRBV5-1 to TRBJ1-1; tentatively, D is TRBD1 (6 bases). The CDR3 length is 15 residues. Germline V CDR1 and CDR2: SGHRS, YFSETQ. With 0 bases removed from V and 4 bases from J, the gap between germline ends came to 13 bases. CDR3 amino acids: CASSLDGVGGTEAFF. The DNA for the CDR3 is TGCGCCAGCAGCTTGGACGGGGTAGGGGGCACTGAAGCTTTCTTT.

This CDR3 is CASSETGLLIDTQYF. The CDR3 DNA reads as TGTGCCAGCAGCGAGACAGGGTTACTAATAGATACGCAGTATTTT. The V call is TRBV9, the J call TRBJ2-3; 7 nucleotides align to TRBD1. The V segment lost 3 bases and the J segment 5 bases; nucleotides outside the gene matches: 9. The CDR3 is 15 amino acids. The germline gives CDR1 SGDLS, CDR2 YYNGEE.

This clone was seen a single time. The chain carries TRBV19 and TRBJ1-2; the match to TRBD1 covers 8 bases. This CDR3 region has 16 residues. Trimming cost V 5 bases and J 0 bases; bases outside gene matches: 8. Germline V lookup: CDR1 LNHDA, CDR2 SQIVND (reference sequence). CDR3 DNA: TGTGCCAGTAGTTTTCAAACAGGGGGGCCTAACTATGGCTACACCTTC. This gives the protein CASSFQTGGPNYGYTF. The full variable domain, its missing parts supplied by reference TRBV19 and TRBJ1-2, is DGGITQSPKYLFRKEGQNVTLSCEQNLNHDAMYWYRQDPGQGLRLIYYSQIVNDFQKGDIAEGYSVSREKKESFPLTVTSAQKNPTAFYLCASSFQTGGPNYGYTFGSGTRLTVV.

The V gene is TRBV6-5, the J gene TRBJ2-7, with D possibly TRBD1 on 6 matching bases. This CDR3 has 14 amino acids. Trimming shortened V by 2 bases and J by 2 bases, and 10 bases separated the two germline ends. Germline CDR1 reads MNHEY; CDR2 reads SVGAGI. CDR3 sequence (DNA): TGTGCCAGCAGTTACGATAGGGGGACCTACGAGCAGTACTTC. This codes for CASSYDRGTYEQYF.

The V and J genes are TRBV4-1 and TRBJ2-5, with D unresolved. The CDR3 sequence is 16 residues long. Deletions cut 4 bases from V and 1 base from J, with 16 bases between. Germline V gene data show CDR1 as MGHRA and CDR2 as YSYEKL. This chain's CDR3 is CASSLWSSRVQETQYF. DNA for the CDR3: TGCGCCAGCAGCCTTTGGTCCAGCCGGGTCCAAGAGACCCAGTACTTC.